What follows are 29 T cell receptor beta chains derived from one specimen sequenced in a study of blood T cell repertoires in COVID-19. Generated by immunoSEQ multiplex PCR, the TCRdb table keeps only in-frame clones and is missing some. The table lists over 200,000 clones, 85% to 90% of them singletons. What was sequenced was peripheral blood. Receptors originate from a man aged 25-45 years with COVID-19, enrolled during active disease.

The table lists this clone with a count of one. This chain connects TRBV24-1 to TRBJ2-7; TRBD2 matches at 15 bases. Germline loops: CDR1 KGHDR, CDR2 SFDVKD. V lost 4 bases and J lost 6; bases outside the gene matches: 6. The CDR3 is made up of 16 amino acids. As DNA, the CDR3 is TGTGCCACCAGTGAGCGGACTAGCGGGAGGGTTAGCGAGCAGTACTTC. Its translation: CATSERTSGRVSEQYF.

The gene calls are TRBV6-1 and TRBJ1-5; TRBD1 might be the D (5 bases). From germline, CDR1 is MNHNS and CDR2 SASEGT. V was clipped by 2 bases and J by 4 bases, with 12 bases between them. The CDR3 has 15 residues. CDR3 nucleotide sequence: TGTGCCAGCAGTGAAAACAGGATAACTAATCAGCCCCAGCATTTT. This encodes CASSENRITNQPQHF.

The CDR3 reads CASSDRVEEQFF. The CDR3 DNA follows: TGTGCCAGCAGTGACAGGGTAGAAGAGCAGTTCTTC. The chain employs TRBV2 and TRBJ2-1; D possibly corresponds to TRBD1 (5 bases). Germline CDR1 SNHLY, CDR2 FYNNEI. V lost 3 bases, J lost 10 bases, and 10 bases lay in between. The CDR3 spans 12 residues.

The genes are TRBV28 and TRBJ1-2; D is unclear. Germline V gene lookup returns CDR1 MDHEN and CDR2 SYDVKM. There are 15 residues in the CDR3. V was clipped by 5 bases and J by 1 base, with 14 bases between them. The CDR3 protein is CASSPPGRFNYGYTF. CDR3 nucleotides: TGTGCCAGCAGTCCACCTGGGAGGTTTAACTATGGCTACACCTTC.

This chain connects TRBV6-2 or TRBV6-3 to TRBJ2-1; D perhaps matches TRBD1 (6 bases). Germline V gene lookup returns CDR1 MNHEY and CDR2 SVGEGT. Trimming pared 5 bases from V and 7 bases from J, leaving 15 bases between. CDR3 length: 14 amino acids. CDR3 amino acids: CASSVDSLRNEQFF. CDR3 bases: TGTGCCAGCAGTGTGGACAGTCTTAGGAATGAGCAGTTCTTC.

CDR3: CASSYTSGGVSTQYF. Written as DNA, the CDR3 is TGTGCCAGCAGTTACACTAGCGGGGGGGTTTCTACGCAGTATTTT. This chain joins TRBV6-5 and TRBJ2-3; 13 bases match TRBD2. The CDR3 extends over 15 amino acids. V lost 2 bases and J lost 8; bases outside the gene matches: 4. CDR1 is MNHEY and CDR2 is SVGAGI in the germline V gene.

This chain links TRBV5-6 with TRBJ1-1, with 9 bases fitting TRBD1. The CDR3 loop spans 15 amino acids. In germline, CDR1 is SGHDT, CDR2 YYEEEE. Losses at the gene ends were 0 bases for V and 7 bases for J; bases not matched to a gene: 7. The CDR3 loop is CASSLAGTGYVEAFF. In DNA form, the CDR3 reads TGTGCCAGCAGCTTGGCTGGGACAGGGTATGTTGAAGCTTTCTTT.

This chain links TRBV28 with TRBJ1-1, with D possibly being TRBD1 (5 bases). Germline V gene sequence: CDR1 MDHEN, CDR2 SYDVKM. The V end lost 5 bases, the J end lost 3 bases, and 13 bases lay between the germline ends. The CDR3 contains 14 residues. This chain's CDR3 is CASSPYAGHTEAFF. The CDR3 coding sequence is TGTGCCAGCAGTCCCTATGCAGGGCACACTGAAGCTTTCTTT. Complete variable domain (other parts from reference TRBV28 and TRBJ1-1): DVKVTQSSRYLVKRTGEKVFLECVQDMDHENMFWYRQDPGLGLRLIYFSYDVKMKEKGDIPEGYSVSREKKERFSLILESASTNQTSMYLCASSPYAGHTEAFFGQGTRLTVV.

The rearrangement joins TRBV10-3 to TRBJ2-7, with a tentative D call TRBD1 (6 bases). This CDR3 is built from 13 residues. Trimming pared 6 bases from V and 3 bases from J, leaving 12 bases between. Per the germline V gene, CDR1 is ENHRY and CDR2 is SYGVKD. The CDR3 here is CAISDRTVYEQYF. The CDR3 coding sequence is TGTGCCATCAGCGACCGGACAGTCTACGAGCAGTACTTC.

The chain has TRBV27 and TRBJ2-5; D gene uncertain. This CDR3 comprises 16 residues. The ends were cut back, 3 bases at V and 2 bases at J, with 16 bases in the middle. Germline CDR1 MNHEY, CDR2 SMNVEV (reference sequence). The CDR3 coding sequence is TGTGCCAGCAGTTTCAATCGGCCGGCGGAGCAAGAGACCCAGTACTTC. This translates into CASSFNRPAEQETQYF.

The count of this clone is one. V gene TRBV27 combines with J gene TRBJ2-3; the match to TRBD1 covers 8 bases. Germline V gene lookup returns CDR1 MNHEY and CDR2 SMNVEV (reference sequence). CDR3 size: 15 residues. The V segment lost 5 bases and the J segment 2 bases; nucleotides outside the gene matches: 6. The DNA of the CDR3 is TGTGCCAGCAGTCCCTACAGGGGGTACACAGATACGCAGTATTTT. Protein sequence: CASSPYRGYTDTQYF.

The J gene is TRBJ1-3, the V gene TRBV10-3; possible D gene TRBD1, 6 bases. This CDR3 has 16 residues. Germline lookup yields CDR1 ENHRY and CDR2 SYGVKD. The V end lost 6 bases, the J end lost 4 bases, and 19 bases lay between the germline ends. CDR3 in DNA: TGTGCCATCAGCCGAGCGGGGGCACAATTAGGAAACACCATATATTTT. The encoded protein is CAISRAGAQLGNTIYF.

V gene TRBV2 combines with J gene TRBJ1-1; 8 nucleotides align to TRBD1. Germline CDR1 is SNHLY and CDR2 is FYNNEI. This CDR3 comprises 13 residues. V was clipped by 7 bases and J by 6 bases; unmatched bases: 7. DNA of the CDR3: TGTGCCAGCACCTGGACAGGGTTCGCTGAAGCTTTCTTT. It yields the protein CASTWTGFAEAFF.

The rearrangement links TRBV12-2 to TRBJ2-7; TRBD1, the D gene given by the table, was not confirmed from the DNA. TRBV12-2 is classified as a pseudogene. This CDR3 is built from 12 residues. The CDR3, as DNA: TGTGCAAGAGTTGACAGGGCCTACGAGCAGTACTTC. Amino acid sequence: CARVDRAYEQYF.

The V and J genes are TRBV7-2 and TRBJ2-5; 9 bases match TRBD2. The germline CDR1 and CDR2 sequences are SGHTA and FQGNSA. Trimming removed 5 bases from V and 5 bases from J; junction bases left unmatched: 12. The CDR3 is 16 residues long. The CDR3 DNA is TGTGCCAGCAGCAGAGCGGGGGGAGTAGGTCGGGAGACCCAGTACTTC. Protein: CASSRAGGVGRETQYF. Full variable domain (remainder filled in from reference TRBV7-2 and TRBJ2-5): GAGVSQSPSNKVTEKGKDVELRCDPISGHTALYWYRQSLGQGLEFLIYFQGNSAPDKSGLPSDRFSAERTGGSVSTLTIQRTQQEDSAVYLCASSRAGGVGRETQYFGPGTRLLVL.

This rearrangement joins TRBV11-2 to TRBJ2-7; 7 bases fit TRBD2. V trimming: 5 bases; J trimming: 0 bases; junction bases outside the gene matches: 16. Germline V gene lookup returns CDR1 SGHAT and CDR2 FQNNGV. The CDR3 loop spans 18 amino acids. The CDR3 is CASSPFAVWEGLSYEQYF. CDR3 in DNA: TGTGCCAGCAGCCCCTTCGCTGTTTGGGAGGGACTCTCCTACGAGCAGTACTTC.

The J gene is TRBJ1-1, the V gene TRBV7-3; 7 positions agree with TRBD1. J was trimmed by 3 bases and V by 1 base; bases with no gene match: 5. The germline V gene has CDR1 SGHTA and CDR2 FQGTGA. This CDR3 region has 15 residues. The CDR3 DNA reads as TGTGCCAGCAGCTTAAAGGAGGGGGCCTACACTGAAGCTTTCTTT. Protein: CASSLKEGAYTEAFF.

The chain couples TRBV7-3 to TRBJ1-1; no definite D call. The CDR3 is made up of 14 amino acids. V was trimmed by 5 bases and J by 1 base, leaving 11 bases between them. Per germline, CDR1 SGHTA and CDR2 FQGTGA. The DNA for the CDR3 is TGTGCCAGCAGCAGATTGGGAGAGAACACTGAAGCTTTCTTT. This translates into CASSRLGENTEAFF.

This clone is a singleton in its sample. This chain uses TRBV6-6 with TRBJ1-2; a weak D match, TRBD1 (6 bases). Germline lookup yields CDR1 MNHNY and CDR2 SVGAGI (reference sequence). V lost 4 bases, J lost 0 bases, and 15 bases lay in between. This CDR3 comprises 16 residues. CDR3 protein: CASSLWTALTNYGYTF. DNA of the CDR3: TGTGCCAGCAGTTTATGGACAGCCCTTACTAACTATGGCTACACCTTC.

The chain joins TRBV7-2 to TRBJ1-6; no clear D. CDR3 size: 12 residues. V was cut by 3 bases and J by 7 bases, with 4 bases left in between. Germline loops: CDR1 SGHTA, CDR2 FQGNSA. The CDR3 region is CASSFLNSPLHF. For the CDR3, the DNA is TGTGCCAGCAGCTTTCTGAATTCACCCCTCCACTTT.

The chain employs TRBV28 and TRBJ2-7; possibly TRBD1 for D (5 bases). This CDR3 has 15 amino acids. Trimming removed 5 bases at V and 4 bases at J, with 18 bases between. The germline V gene has CDR1 MDHEN and CDR2 SYDVKM. This CDR3 is CASSPLGAGKYEQYF. CDR3 bases: TGTGCCAGCAGTCCTCTTGGGGCAGGCAAATACGAGCAGTACTTC. The whole variable domain, filled in from reference TRBV28 and TRBJ2-7, reads DVKVTQSSRYLVKRTGEKVFLECVQDMDHENMFWYRQDPGLGLRLIYFSYDVKMKEKGDIPEGYSVSREKKERFSLILESASTNQTSMYLCASSPLGAGKYEQYFGPGTRLTVT.

V usage is TRBV6-5 and J usage is TRBJ1-5, with 7 bases aligning to TRBD1. The length of the CDR3 is 15 residues. The J segment lost 3 bases and the V segment lost 6 bases, leaving 8 bases of the junction unmatched. Germline V gives CDR1 MNHEY, CDR2 SVGAGI. CDR3 amino acids: CASRAGGYNNQPQHF. The CDR3 DNA sequence: TGTGCCAGCAGGGCAGGGGGTTATAACAATCAGCCCCAGCATTTT.

The chain is built from TRBV30 and TRBJ2-7; maybe TRBD2 (7 bases). CDR1 is GTSNPN, CDR2 SVGIG, per germline (reference sequence). Trimming removed 0 bases at V and 5 bases at J, with 14 bases between. The CDR3 has 14 amino acids. The CDR3 region is CAWSVRGGRDEQYF. In nucleotides, the CDR3 is TGTGCCTGGAGTGTAAGGGGGGGCAGGGACGAGCAGTACTTC.

The CDR3 is CASTEGQEPNTEAFF. CDR3 DNA: TGTGCCAGCACCGAGGGACAGGAGCCTAACACTGAAGCTTTCTTT. The chain recombines TRBV2 with TRBJ1-1, with 8 bases that match TRBD1. The V gene's germline CDR1 is SNHLY and CDR2 FYNNEI. V gave up 7 bases and J gave up 2 bases; unmatched junction bases: 9. This CDR3 comprises 15 residues. The full variable domain, rest sourced from reference TRBV2 and TRBJ1-1, is EPEVTQTPSHQVTQMGQEVILRCVPISNHLYFYWYRQILGQKVEFLVSFYNNEISEKSEIFDDQFSVERPDGSNFTLKIRSTKLEDSAMYFCASTEGQEPNTEAFFGQGTRLTVV.

The genes are TRBV18 and TRBJ1-3; D perhaps matches TRBD1 (6 bases). The germline V and J ends were trimmed by 4 bases and 0 bases, with 16 bases remaining between them. This CDR3 region has 17 residues. Germline lookup yields CDR1 KGHSH and CDR2 LQKENI. This chain's CDR3 is CASSQQGRDLSGNTIYF. The CDR3 bases are TGTGCCAGCTCACAACAGGGTAGGGACCTCTCTGGAAACACCATATATTTT.

The chain joins TRBV2 to TRBJ2-3, with D perhaps TRBD2 (6 bases). Trimming cost V 6 bases and J 6 bases, with 19 bases left between them. The CDR3 sequence is 15 residues long. The V gene's germline CDR1 is SNHLY and CDR2 FYNNEI. The DNA of the CDR3 is TGTGCCAGCAGCTTTCTGGAGGGAGGTTTTGATACGCAGTATTTT. Encoded protein: CASSFLEGGFDTQYF.

V and J are TRBV27 and TRBJ2-5, with 15 bases that match TRBD2. J lost 4 bases, V lost 4 bases, and 4 bases had no gene match. Germline loops: CDR1 MNHEY, CDR2 SMNVEV (reference sequence). The CDR3 has 16 amino acids. Here the CDR3 reads CASSSWTSGRGETQYF. CDR3 bases: TGTGCCAGCAGTTCATGGACTAGCGGGAGGGGAGAGACCCAGTACTTC.

V usage is TRBV12-3 or TRBV12-4 and J usage is TRBJ1-1; D is ambiguous. The CDR3 extends over 12 amino acids. Trimming removed 5 bases from V and 6 bases from J, with 10 bases in between. The CDR3 is CASSTSGSEAFF. The CDR3 DNA reads as TGTGCCAGCAGTACCTCCGGGTCTGAAGCTTTCTTT.

V gene TRBV9 combines with J gene TRBJ2-1, with 10 bases aligning to TRBD1. This CDR3 comprises 15 residues. Per germline, CDR1 SGDLS and CDR2 YYNGEE. V lost 4 bases to trimming and J lost 1 base; unmatched junction nucleotides: 2. The CDR3 sequence: CASSSDRGSYNEQFF. DNA of the CDR3: TGTGCCAGCAGCTCGGACAGGGGGTCCTACAATGAGCAGTTCTTC.